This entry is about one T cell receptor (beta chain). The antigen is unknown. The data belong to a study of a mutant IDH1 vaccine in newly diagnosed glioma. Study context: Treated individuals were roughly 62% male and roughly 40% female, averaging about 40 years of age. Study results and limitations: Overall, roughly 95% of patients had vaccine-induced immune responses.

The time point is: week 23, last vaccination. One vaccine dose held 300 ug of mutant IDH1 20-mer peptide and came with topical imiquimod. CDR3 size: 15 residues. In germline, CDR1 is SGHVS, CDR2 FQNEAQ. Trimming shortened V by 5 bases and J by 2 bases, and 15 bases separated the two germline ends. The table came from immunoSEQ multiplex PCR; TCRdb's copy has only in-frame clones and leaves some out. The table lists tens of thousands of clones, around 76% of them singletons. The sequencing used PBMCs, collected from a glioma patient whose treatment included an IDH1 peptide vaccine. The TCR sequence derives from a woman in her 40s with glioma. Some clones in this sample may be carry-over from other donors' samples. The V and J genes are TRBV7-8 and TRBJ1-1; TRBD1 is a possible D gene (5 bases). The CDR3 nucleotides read TGTGCCAGCAGCGCGACACACGGGACTAACACTGAAGCTTTCTTT. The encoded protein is CASSATHGTNTEAFF.